The TCR beta chain under discussion was sequenced for a study of control samples from healthy donors and cancer patients. J was trimmed by 2 bases and V by 9 bases; bases with no gene match: 3. The V gene's germline CDR1 is ENHRY and CDR2 SYGVKD. This CDR3 has 13 residues. Sequencing was performed with immunoSEQ multiplex PCR; in TCRdb, only in-frame clones are kept and a portion is missing. Of around 110,000 clones listed, 80% to 90% are singletons. The TCR was taken from a woman in her fifties or sixties with colorectal cancer. Sequenced material: PBMCs. V and J are TRBV10-3 and TRBJ1-5; TRBD1 aligns across 8 bases. The DNA of the CDR3 is TGTGCCATACAGGGGGAACGCAATCAGCCCCAGCATTTT. Protein sequence: CAIQGERNQPQHF.